Listed below are T cell receptor beta chains from one sample, sequenced in a study of T cells in Graves' hyperthyroidism and ophthalmopathy. From the multiplex PCR reads, TCRdb called clonotypes with MiXCR, one entry per CDR3 protein. The sample has about 130,000 distinct CDR3 sequences, approximately 20% seen once. Material for sequencing was blood. The receptors here all came from a woman between 45 and 60 years old with Graves' hyperthyroidism that later progressed to Graves' ophthalmopathy. The CDR3 runs from the conserved cysteine through the conserved F or W. Fields, in order: V gene, D gene, clone size, J gene, CDR3 DNA, CDR3 protein. The D gene is left open where the match is weak. Clone size appears in some rows only: once, few, many, or a class for an expanded clone.

V gene: TRBV7-9; D gene: .; clone size: few; J gene: TRBJ1-3; CDR3 DNA: TGTGCCAGCAGCCTAACAGCTCGCTCTGGAAACACCATATATTTT; CDR3 protein: CASSLTARSGNTIYF
V gene: TRBV7-9; D gene: .; clone size: few; J gene: TRBJ1-1; CDR3 DNA: TGTGCCAGCAGCTTAGTGACAGCTGAAGCTTTCTTT; CDR3 protein: CASSLVTAEAFF
V gene: TRBV25-1; D gene: .; clone size: .; J gene: TRBJ2-5; CDR3 DNA: TGTGCCAGCAGTGAATCGGTGGGGACTGAGACCCAGTACTTC; CDR3 protein: CASSESVGTETQYF
V gene: TRBV20-1; D gene: .; clone size: many; J gene: TRBJ1-2; CDR3 DNA: TGCAGTGCCCTCGGGGGCCCCGGGGATGGCTACACCTTC; CDR3 protein: CSALGGPGDGYTF
V gene: TRBV29-1; D gene: TRBD1; clone size: .; J gene: TRBJ1-2; CDR3 DNA: TGCAGCTCCACCCCGGGACAGGGGGACGGCTACACCTTC; CDR3 protein: CSSTPGQGDGYTF
V gene: TRBV20-1; D gene: .; clone size: many; J gene: TRBJ2-7; CDR3 DNA: TGCAGTGCTAGAGATTTGAGGGTAGACCCCTACGAGCAGTACTTC; CDR3 protein: CSARDLRVDPYEQYF
V gene: TRBV28; D gene: .; clone size: many; J gene: TRBJ1-4; CDR3 DNA: TGTGCCAGCAGTTTGGCGGGGGTCGGGGAAAAACTGTTTTTT; CDR3 protein: CASSLAGVGEKLFF
V gene: TRBV7-9; D gene: .; clone size: .; J gene: TRBJ1-4; CDR3 DNA: TGTGCCAGCAGAGGGGTAAGAGGGACTAATGAAAAACTGTTTTTT; CDR3 protein: CASRGVRGTNEKLFF
V gene: TRBV20-1; D gene: .; clone size: few; J gene: TRBJ1-1; CDR3 DNA: TGCAGTGCTAGCCCCAGGGGCGATGAAGCTTTCTTT; CDR3 protein: CSASPRGDEAFF
V gene: TRBV20-1; D gene: TRBD2; clone size: many; J gene: TRBJ2-7; CDR3 DNA: TGCAGTGCTAGAGACTTTAGCGGGGCGGGGGCCGAGCAGTACTTC; CDR3 protein: CSARDFSGAGAEQYF
V gene: TRBV20-1; D gene: TRBD1; clone size: .; J gene: TRBJ1-4; CDR3 DNA: TGCAGTGCTAGATCTGGACAGGGTGGGGAAAAACTGTTTTTT; CDR3 protein: CSARSGQGGEKLFF
V gene: TRBV12-3/TRBV12-4; D gene: .; clone size: many; J gene: TRBJ2-1; CDR3 DNA: TGTGCCAGCAGTTTGAATAGCTGGCATGAGCAGTTCTTC; CDR3 protein: CASSLNSWHEQFF
V gene: TRBV2; D gene: TRBD2; clone size: few; J gene: TRBJ2-3; CDR3 DNA: TGTGCCAGCAGTCTAGCGGGATCTCTAGCAGATACGCAGTATTTT; CDR3 protein: CASSLAGSLADTQYF
V gene: TRBV3-1; D gene: .; clone size: many; J gene: TRBJ2-7; CDR3 DNA: TGTGCCAGCAGCCAAGCGGGCCGAACCTACGAGCAGTACTTC; CDR3 protein: CASSQAGRTYEQYF
V gene: TRBV12-3/TRBV12-4; D gene: .; clone size: .; J gene: TRBJ1-6; CDR3 DNA: TGTGCCAGCAGTCGGACGGCGAATTCACCCCTCCACTTT; CDR3 protein: CASSRTANSPLHF
V gene: TRBV20-1; D gene: .; clone size: many; J gene: TRBJ2-1; CDR3 DNA: TGCAGTGCTAGAGACAGGGGGAGGGTCTTTCAAAATGAGCAGTTCTTC; CDR3 protein: CSARDRGRVFQNEQFF
V gene: TRBV7-3; D gene: TRBD1; clone size: .; J gene: TRBJ2-2; CDR3 DNA: TGTGCCAGCAGCTTGACAGGGCCCGGGGAGCTGTTTTTT; CDR3 protein: CASSLTGPGELFF
V gene: TRBV7-9; D gene: .; clone size: .; J gene: TRBJ1-4; CDR3 DNA: TGTGCCAGCAGCTTAAACAGGGCAACTAATGAAAAACTGTTTTTT; CDR3 protein: CASSLNRATNEKLFF
V gene: TRBV2; D gene: .; clone size: many; J gene: TRBJ1-3; CDR3 DNA: TGTGCCAGCATCGGCGGGGGAAACACCATATATTTT; CDR3 protein: CASIGGGNTIYF
V gene: TRBV28; D gene: .; clone size: many; J gene: TRBJ2-1; CDR3 DNA: TGTGCCAGCAGTTTGAGACGGGCACACAATGAGCAGTTCTTC; CDR3 protein: CASSLRRAHNEQFF
V gene: TRBV4-1; D gene: TRBD1; clone size: many; J gene: TRBJ1-4; CDR3 DNA: TGCGCCAGCAGCCAATCGGGACAGGTTAATGAAAAACTGTTTTTT; CDR3 protein: CASSQSGQVNEKLFF
V gene: TRBV7-2; D gene: .; clone size: many; J gene: TRBJ2-3; CDR3 DNA: TGTGCCAGCAGCTTGCCTACCACAGATACGCAGTATTTT; CDR3 protein: CASSLPTTDTQYF
V gene: TRBV4-1; D gene: .; clone size: few; J gene: TRBJ1-5; CDR3 DNA: TGCGCCAGCAGCGGGGGAGGGGGGGGCAATCAGCCCCAGCATTTT; CDR3 protein: CASSGGGGGNQPQHF
V gene: TRBV7-9; D gene: TRBD2; clone size: many; J gene: TRBJ2-5; CDR3 DNA: TGTGCCAGCAGTTTGACTAGCCCGGGAGAGACCCAGTACTTC; CDR3 protein: CASSLTSPGETQYF
V gene: TRBV20-1; D gene: TRBD2; clone size: many; J gene: TRBJ2-4; CDR3 DNA: TGCAGTGCTCCCCCAGCGGGAGGGACGGGGAGGAACATTCAGTACTTC; CDR3 protein: CSAPPAGGTGRNIQYF
V gene: TRBV28; D gene: TRBD2; clone size: many; J gene: TRBJ2-7; CDR3 DNA: TGTGCCAGCAGACTGGGGGGGACTGACTCCTACGAGCAGTACTTC; CDR3 protein: CASRLGGTDSYEQYF
V gene: TRBV6-1; D gene: .; clone size: .; J gene: TRBJ2-2; CDR3 DNA: TGTGCCAGCAGTCCCCACTCGACCTCGTCTAGCGCCCCCGGGGAGCTGTTTTTT; CDR3 protein: CASSPHSTSSSAPGELFF
V gene: TRBV7-2; D gene: TRBD1; clone size: few; J gene: TRBJ1-4; CDR3 DNA: TGTGCCAGCAGCTCAATTTCCGGGACAGGGGGCGAAAAACTGTTTTTT; CDR3 protein: CASSSISGTGGEKLFF
V gene: TRBV7-2; D gene: TRBD2; clone size: .; J gene: TRBJ2-1; CDR3 DNA: TGTGCCAGCAGCTCTGGGGGGTTGGGGACTAGAGGCTACAATGAGCAGTTCTTC; CDR3 protein: CASSSGGLGTRGYNEQFF
V gene: TRBV5-6; D gene: .; clone size: .; J gene: TRBJ2-7; CDR3 DNA: TGTGCCAGCAGCTTCGGGACCGGTCCCTACGAGCAGTACTTC; CDR3 protein: CASSFGTGPYEQYF
V gene: TRBV11-3; D gene: .; clone size: few; J gene: TRBJ2-1; CDR3 DNA: TGTGCCAGCAGCTTAGATCTCGGAGGGGGAACAGCCATCAATGAGCAGTTCTTC; CDR3 protein: CASSLDLGGGTAINEQFF
V gene: TRBV5-1; D gene: .; clone size: .; J gene: TRBJ2-6; CDR3 DNA: TGCGCCAGCAGCCCAGAGAGAGGAGGTCGCTCTCTGGGGGCCAACGTCCTGACTTTC; CDR3 protein: CASSPERGGRSLGANVLTF
V gene: TRBV30; D gene: .; clone size: .; J gene: TRBJ1-1; CDR3 DNA: TGTGCCTGGGCCCAGGGAGTGAACACTGAAGCTTTCTTT; CDR3 protein: CAWAQGVNTEAFF
V gene: TRBV6-1; D gene: .; clone size: many; J gene: TRBJ1-1; CDR3 DNA: TGTGCCAGCAGGGAGACAGGCAACACTGAAGCTTTCTTT; CDR3 protein: CASRETGNTEAFF
V gene: TRBV28; D gene: TRBD1; clone size: .; J gene: TRBJ1-1; CDR3 DNA: TGTGCCAGCAGCCTCTCGAAGGGGGCGCAGATGAACACTGAAGCTTTCTTT; CDR3 protein: CASSLSKGAQMNTEAFF
V gene: TRBV20-1; D gene: TRBD1; clone size: many; J gene: TRBJ2-7; CDR3 DNA: TGCAGTGCTTTGACCGGGACAGGCAAATACGAGCAGTACTTC; CDR3 protein: CSALTGTGKYEQYF
V gene: TRBV7-8; D gene: .; clone size: many; J gene: TRBJ2-5; CDR3 DNA: TGTGCCAGCAGCTTAGAGACGACCGGACTACTAGGGACCCAGTACTTC; CDR3 protein: CASSLETTGLLGTQYF
V gene: TRBV7-2; D gene: .; clone size: .; J gene: TRBJ1-5; CDR3 DNA: TGTGCCAGCAGCCAACAGGAACATCAGCCCCAGCATTTT; CDR3 protein: CASSQQEHQPQHF
V gene: TRBV19; D gene: TRBD1; clone size: .; J gene: TRBJ1-5; CDR3 DNA: TGTGCCAGTAGCCAAGGACAGGGCAATCAGCCCCAGCATTTT; CDR3 protein: CASSQGQGNQPQHF
V gene: TRBV20-1; D gene: .; clone size: many; J gene: TRBJ1-4; CDR3 DNA: TGCAGTGCTAGAGTAGGGGCCGGGGAAAAACTGTTTTTT; CDR3 protein: CSARVGAGEKLFF
V gene: TRBV2; D gene: .; clone size: many; J gene: TRBJ2-5; CDR3 DNA: TGTGCCAGCAGCGGGAGAGGGCAAGAGACCCAGTACTTC; CDR3 protein: CASSGRGQETQYF
V gene: TRBV24-1; D gene: .; clone size: many; J gene: TRBJ2-5; CDR3 DNA: TGTGCCACCAGTGAGGCAACTTCGGGGTACCAAGAGACCCAGTACTTC; CDR3 protein: CATSEATSGYQETQYF
V gene: TRBV11-1; D gene: .; clone size: once; J gene: TRBJ2-1; CDR3 DNA: TGTGCCAGCAGCGACCCGGGGGGCCCCAATGAGCAGTTCTTC; CDR3 protein: CASSDPGGPNEQFF
V gene: TRBV2; D gene: .; clone size: many; J gene: TRBJ1-2; CDR3 DNA: TGTGCCAGCAGCCGAGAAGGGTTCGCCTATGGCTACACCTTC; CDR3 protein: CASSREGFAYGYTF
V gene: TRBV15; D gene: .; clone size: .; J gene: TRBJ2-3; CDR3 DNA: TGTGCCTCAGGGGAGAAGTATGAAGATACGCAGTATTTT; CDR3 protein: CASGEKYEDTQYF
V gene: TRBV9; D gene: TRBD2; clone size: .; J gene: TRBJ2-3; CDR3 DNA: TGTGCCAGCAGTCGTAGAAGTCAGGGTAGCGGGAGTATCTCAGATACGCAGTATTTT; CDR3 protein: CASSRRSQGSGSISDTQYF
V gene: TRBV5-1; D gene: .; clone size: .; J gene: TRBJ1-3; CDR3 DNA: TGCGCCAGCTCTTCGGGGAGTGGAAACACCATATATTTT; CDR3 protein: CASSSGSGNTIYF
V gene: TRBV20-1; D gene: TRBD1; clone size: many; J gene: TRBJ2-1; CDR3 DNA: TGCAGTGCGAGACAGGGGAAGGACGAGCAGTTCTTC; CDR3 protein: CSARQGKDEQFF
V gene: TRBV6-5; D gene: .; clone size: few; J gene: TRBJ2-6; CDR3 DNA: TGTGCCAGCAGTTACTTCAAGACAGGCAGCTCTGGGGCCAACGTCCCGACTTTC; CDR3 protein: CASSYFKTGSSGANVPTF
V gene: TRBV20-1; D gene: .; clone size: .; J gene: TRBJ1-3; CDR3 DNA: TGCAGTGCTAGATTGGGCTGGACTGGAAACACCATATATTTT; CDR3 protein: CSARLGWTGNTIYF
V gene: TRBV6-1; D gene: .; clone size: .; J gene: TRBJ1-2; CDR3 DNA: TGTGCCAGCCGGAATTCCAGGAGGAGGGCTAACTATGGCTACACCTTC; CDR3 protein: CASRNSRRRANYGYTF